One and the same sample provided the 18 T cell receptor beta chains below, sequenced in a study of OX40 agonist ivuxolimab in advanced cancers. The assay was immunoSEQ multiplex PCR, and TCRdb's table has in-frame clones only and misses some. The sample records 60,000 or so clones, around 93% being singletons. Sequencing was performed on CD4+ or CD8+ T cells sorted from blood, taken in a trial of the OX40 agonist ivuxolimab. The receptors come from an adult with an advanced solid tumor such as melanoma, head and neck, liver or kidney cancer.

In DNA form, the CDR3 reads TGTGCCAGCAGCGTAGAATGGAGCTCCTATAATTCACCCCTCCACTTT. Translated: CASSVEWSSYNSPLHF. V and J are TRBV9 and TRBJ1-6; D not certain. Germline V lookup: CDR1 SGDLS, CDR2 YYNGEE. The V and J ends lost 0 bases and 0 bases respectively, with 7 bases between them. This CDR3 is built from 16 residues. The whole variable domain, remainder taken from reference TRBV9 and TRBJ1-6, is DSGVTQTPKHLITATGQRVTLRCSPRSGDLSVYWYQQSLDQGLQFLIQYYNGEERAKGNILERFSAQQFPDLHSELNLSSLELGDSALYFCASSVEWSSYNSPLHFGNGTRLTVT.

The V and J genes are TRBV13 and TRBJ1-2; the match to TRBD1 covers 8 bases. V gave up 5 bases and J gave up 5 bases; unmatched junction bases: 10. The germline CDR1 and CDR2 sequences are PRHDT and FYEKMQ (reference sequence). The CDR3 runs 15 residues. This CDR3 is CASSPDSGGPYGYTF. The CDR3 DNA reads as TGTGCCAGCAGCCCCGACTCAGGGGGCCCGTATGGCTACACCTTC.

The chain has TRBV11-2 and TRBJ2-1; D not certain. Germline V CDR1 and CDR2: SGHAT, FQNNGV. V was shortened by 1 base and J by 6 bases, with 1 base between the two germline ends. The CDR3 loop spans 11 amino acids. CDR3 coding DNA: TGTGCCAGCAGCTTAGCCAATGAGCAGTTCTTC. Amino acid sequence: CASSLANEQFF.

The chain recombines TRBV30 with TRBJ2-1; 10 nucleotides align to TRBD2. The J segment lost 3 bases and the V segment lost 0 bases, leaving 5 bases of the junction unmatched. The CDR3 contains 16 residues. Germline CDR1 GTSNPN, CDR2 SVGIG (reference sequence). CDR3 sequence reads: CAWSVLLAGGYNEQFF. CDR3 nucleotide sequence: TGTGCCTGGAGTGTCCTTTTAGCGGGAGGCTACAATGAGCAGTTCTTC.

The CDR3 DNA is TGTGCCAGCAGTTCACAGGGCCAAGAGACCCAGTACTTC. This sequence encodes CASSSQGQETQYF. The chain joins TRBV28 to TRBJ2-5, with a tentative D call TRBD1 (6 bases). With 4 bases removed from V and 1 base from J, the gap between germline ends came to 7 bases. The CDR3 consists of 13 residues. Per germline, CDR1 MDHEN and CDR2 SYDVKM.

The rearrangement joins TRBV6-1 to TRBJ1-1; maybe TRBD1 (6 bases). The CDR3 runs 14 residues. V lost 6 bases and J 3 bases, leaving 14 bases between the germline ends. Germline CDR1 is MNHNS and CDR2 is SASEGT. As DNA, the CDR3 is TGTGCCAGCAGGACACTCCAGGGGCACACTGAAGCTTTCTTT. The encoded protein is CASRTLQGHTEAFF.

The chain combines TRBV28 with TRBJ1-2; D not certain. V lost 3 bases to trimming and J lost 1 base, with 15 bases between them. The V gene's germline CDR1 is MDHEN and CDR2 SYDVKM. This CDR3 contains 16 residues. Here the CDR3 reads CASSFPAANSNYGYTF. CDR3 coding DNA: TGTGCCAGCAGTTTTCCCGCGGCCAATAGTAACTATGGCTACACCTTC.

This clone was seen just once. The CDR3 protein is CASSSGQDYGYTF. The CDR3, as DNA: TGCGCCAGCAGCTCTGGACAGGACTATGGCTACACCTTC. The chain employs TRBV5-1 and TRBJ1-2, with 7 bases matching TRBD1. Germline V lookup: CDR1 SGHRS, CDR2 YFSETQ. Trimming at V came to 3 bases and at J to 3 bases, leaving 2 bases not matched to a gene. This CDR3 is 13 amino acids long. Full variable domain (rest looked up from reference TRBV5-1 and TRBJ1-2): KAGVTQTPRYLIKTRGQQVTLSCSPISGHRSVSWYQQTPGQGLQFLFEYFSETQRNKGNFPGRFSGRQFSNSRSEMNVSTLELGDSALYLCASSSGQDYGYTFGSGTRLTVV.

The chain is built from TRBV28 and TRBJ1-1, with unresolved D. V lost 2 bases to trimming and J lost 3 bases, with 19 bases between them. CDR1 is MDHEN and CDR2 is SYDVKM in the germline V gene. CDR3 size: 17 residues. Here the CDR3 reads CASSLRTGSYLYTEAFF. The CDR3 bases are TGTGCCAGCAGTTTACGGACGGGAAGCTACTTATACACTGAAGCTTTCTTT.

The table lists this clone with a few counts. V usage is TRBV6-6 and J usage is TRBJ2-3; D ambiguous. The CDR3 runs to 14 residues. Germline CDR1 and CDR2: MNHNY and SVGAGI (reference sequence). Deletions cut 2 bases from V and 5 bases from J, with 11 bases between. The CDR3 DNA is TGTGCCAGCAGTTACCAAGGCTCAAGAGATACGCAGTATTTT. It translates to CASSYQGSRDTQYF.

V usage is TRBV6-1 and J usage is TRBJ2-3; 10 bases line up with TRBD2. Unmatched junction bases numbered 13, after V lost 1 base and J lost 6 bases. The CDR3 covers 18 residues. Germline V CDR1 and CDR2: MNHNS, SASEGT. In nucleotides, the CDR3 is TGTGCCAGCAGTGAAGGTACACTAGCGGGACCAAACTGGGATACGCAGTATTTT. Encoded protein: CASSEGTLAGPNWDTQYF.

This clone was found once. The chain uses TRBV2 and TRBJ2-2; D may be TRBD1 (6 bases). Trimming stripped 5 bases from V and 1 base from J, with 8 bases between. The germline V gene encodes CDR1 SNHLY and CDR2 FYNNEI. The CDR3 sequence is 14 residues long. The CDR3 DNA reads TGTGCCAGCAGTCGGACAGAGAACACCGGGGAGCTGTTTTTT. It is translated as CASSRTENTGELFF.

This chain joins TRBV28 and TRBJ2-7; 10 nucleotides align to TRBD1. This CDR3 region has 15 residues. Germline trimming cut 5 bases from V and 4 bases from J; bases unmatched to any gene: 8. In germline, CDR1 is MDHEN, CDR2 SYDVKM. CDR3 sequence: CASSLPGTGAYEQYF. The CDR3 DNA is TGTGCCAGCAGTCTCCCAGGGACAGGGGCATACGAGCAGTACTTC. The variable domain in full, with the rest retrieved from reference TRBV28 and TRBJ2-7, is DVKVTQSSRYLVKRTGEKVFLECVQDMDHENMFWYRQDPGLGLRLIYFSYDVKMKEKGDIPEGYSVSREKKERFSLILESASTNQTSMYLCASSLPGTGAYEQYFGPGTRLTVT.

J is TRBJ2-3 and V is TRBV11-1; 9 nucleotides line up with TRBD1. Germline V CDR1 and CDR2: SGHAT, FQDESV (reference sequence). The CDR3 length is 15 residues. With V trimmed by 4 bases and J by 4 bases, 6 bases remained unmatched. As DNA, the CDR3 is TGTGCCAGCAGCTCAACAGGGGGCGCGGCAGATACGCAGTATTTT. This gives the protein CASSSTGGAADTQYF. Based on the CDR3 plus reference TRBV11-1 and TRBJ2-3, the full variable domain is EAEVAQSPRYKITEKSQAVAFWCDPISGHATLYWYRQILGQGPELLVQFQDESVVDDSQLPKDRFSAERLKGVDSTLKIQPAELGDSAMYLCASSSTGGAADTQYFGPGTRLTVL.

V and J are TRBV2 and TRBJ1-1, with no clear D. Trimming shortened V by 1 base and J by 5 bases, and 5 bases separated the two germline ends. Germline values: CDR1 SNHLY, CDR2 FYNNEI. This CDR3 is built from 12 residues. The CDR3 sequence: CASSEDRTEAFF. CDR3 sequence (DNA): TGTGCCAGCAGTGAAGACAGAACTGAAGCTTTCTTT.

The gene calls are TRBV6-6 and TRBJ2-7; 10 bases are shared with TRBD2. After removal of 5 bases from V and 2 bases from J, the junction contained 3 bases not matched to a gene. The CDR3 totals 14 residues. Looked up from germline, CDR1 is MNHNY and CDR2 is SVGAGI (reference sequence). The CDR3 here is CASSHLAGAYEQYF. CDR3 nucleotides: TGTGCCAGCAGTCATCTAGCGGGGGCCTACGAGCAGTACTTC.

The table lists this clone with many counts. J is TRBJ2-3 and V is TRBV7-9; D ambiguous. The CDR3 runs to 14 residues. Per germline, CDR1 SEHNR and CDR2 FQNEAQ (reference sequence). Trimming shortened V by 1 base and J by 4 bases, and 9 bases separated the two germline ends. The CDR3 bases are TGTGCCAGCAGCTTAGTGCGGTCTGCAGATACGCAGTATTTT. Protein product: CASSLVRSADTQYF.

The gene calls are TRBV6-6 and TRBJ1-4; D uncertain. The CDR3 consists of 14 residues. V was pared by 6 bases and J by 7 bases, with 15 bases between. Germline-derived CDR1 and CDR2 are MNHNY and SVGAGI (reference sequence). The CDR3 spells CASSLSGLIEKLFF. DNA for the CDR3: TGTGCCAGCAGCCTCAGCGGTTTGATTGAAAAACTGTTTTTT.